This TCR beta chain was recovered during a study of CD8+CD57+ T cells in acquired aplastic anemia. Turning to the study itself: Average DNA yield from sorted CD4+ and CD8+ cells was approximately 3 ug.

V lost 6 bases and J lost 6, with 15 bases in between. This CDR3 is 13 amino acids long. General study points: Statistical testing detected no significant gap in CD8+ Simpson's diversity between patients and controls. Roughly 29 was the count of CD8+ CDR3 sequences that patients shared with controls.

All patients picked for sequencing had shown, by flow cytometry, an expansion of CD8+CD57+ cells. The enrolled patients all had severe acquired aplastic anemia. Comments on this clonotype: The antigen remains unidentified.

The study profiled TCR beta VDJ and CDR3 using genomic DNA as template. One entry per CDR3 protein, called by TCRdb with MiXCR from the reads. The data show approximately 100,000 distinct CDR3 sequences, with about 67% seen just once and 65% held by the top ten. The sequencing sample was made of sorted CD4+, CD8+, or CD8+CD57+ T cells (not recorded which) from PBMCs. The V call is TRBV12-3 or TRBV12-4, the J call TRBJ2-7, with unresolved D. This clonotype was obtained from a human donor with aplastic anemia. CDR3 bases: TGTGCCAGCAGCAGGACGACACGGGCCGAGCAGTACTTC. It yields the protein CASSRTTRAEQYF.